This T cell receptor beta chain appears in the sequencing data of a study of cytomegalovirus exposure and HLA in healthy donors. V was pared by 2 bases and J by 9 bases, with 21 bases of the junction left unmatched. The V gene's germline CDR1 is MNHNS and CDR2 SASEGT. The CDR3 is made up of 19 amino acids. With regard to this clone: Its antigen is unidentified.

PCR amplification relied on 60 Vbeta primers (plus 13 Jbeta primers). Sequenced by immunoSEQ multiplex PCR; TCRdb stores in-frame clones only, minus some. The specimen's table records under 70,000 clones. Study-wide points: Most TCR sequences proved rare, with some public TCRs found in many donors. An analysis was carried out at a later point. It showed that HLA-associated TCR beta chains were more clonally expanded than equally common non-associated chains. It has been reported that TCR beta sequences accurately predicted the HLA-A and HLA-B alleles of most subjects. The majority of CMV-associated TCR beta chains were reported as apparently HLA-restricted in a later analysis.

The TCR originated in a female donor in good health and CMV-seropositive. The material sequenced was PBMCs. The genes are TRBV6-1 and TRBJ2-1; 8 bases agree with TRBD1. The DNA of the CDR3 is TGTGCCAGCAGTGAAATCAGGGGGCGGGGTGGATTACTGGGGGGTGAGCAGTTCTTC. It encodes CASSEIRGRGGLLGGEQFF.